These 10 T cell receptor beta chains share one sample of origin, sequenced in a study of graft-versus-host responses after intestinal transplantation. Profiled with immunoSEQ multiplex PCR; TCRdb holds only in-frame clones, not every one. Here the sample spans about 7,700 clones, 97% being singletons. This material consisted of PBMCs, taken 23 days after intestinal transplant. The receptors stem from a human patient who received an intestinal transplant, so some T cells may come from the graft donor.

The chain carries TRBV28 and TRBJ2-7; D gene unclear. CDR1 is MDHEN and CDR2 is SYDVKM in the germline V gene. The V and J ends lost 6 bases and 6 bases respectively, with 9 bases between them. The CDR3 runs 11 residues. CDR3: CASRKGREQYF. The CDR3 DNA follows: TGTGCCAGCAGGAAGGGTCGCGAGCAGTACTTC.

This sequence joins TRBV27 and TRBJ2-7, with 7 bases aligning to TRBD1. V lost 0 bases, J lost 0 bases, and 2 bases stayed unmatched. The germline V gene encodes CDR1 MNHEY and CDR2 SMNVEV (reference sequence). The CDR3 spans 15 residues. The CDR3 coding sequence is TGTGCCAGCAGTTTATCGACAGGGCGCTCCTACGAGCAGTACTTC. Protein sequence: CASSLSTGRSYEQYF.

The DNA for the CDR3 is TGTGCCTGGAGTATTAGCGGTTGGGCCTACGAGCAGTACTTC. This encodes CAWSISGWAYEQYF. The V gene is TRBV30, the J gene TRBJ2-7; possibly TRBD2 for D (6 bases). Germline CDR1 reads GTSNPN; CDR2 reads SVGIG (reference sequence). Trimming pared 2 bases from V and 2 bases from J, leaving 13 bases between. The CDR3 contains 14 residues.

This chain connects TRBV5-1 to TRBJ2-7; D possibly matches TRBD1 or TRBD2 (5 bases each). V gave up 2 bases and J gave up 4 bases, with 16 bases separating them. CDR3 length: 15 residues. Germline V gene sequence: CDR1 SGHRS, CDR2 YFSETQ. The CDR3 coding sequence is TGCGCCAGCAGCTTTGACGGGGACCTTCGATACGAGCAGTACTTC. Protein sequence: CASSFDGDLRYEQYF.

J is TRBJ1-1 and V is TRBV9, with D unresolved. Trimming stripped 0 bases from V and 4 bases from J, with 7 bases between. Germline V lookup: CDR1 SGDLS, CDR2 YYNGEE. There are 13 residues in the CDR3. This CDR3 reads CASSVDLTTEAFF. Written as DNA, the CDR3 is TGTGCCAGCAGCGTAGACCTTACCACTGAAGCTTTCTTT.

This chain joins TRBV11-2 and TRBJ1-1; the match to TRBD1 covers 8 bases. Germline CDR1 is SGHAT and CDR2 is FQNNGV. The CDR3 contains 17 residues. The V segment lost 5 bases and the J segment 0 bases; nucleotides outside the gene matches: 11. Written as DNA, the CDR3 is TGTGCCAGCAGCCTCCACCGGACAGGGCGCATGAACACTGAAGCTTTCTTT. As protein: CASSLHRTGRMNTEAFF.

The CDR3 region is CASSTTGIHGYTF. The CDR3 DNA sequence: TGTGCCAGCAGCACCACAGGGATCCATGGCTACACCTTC. The chain combines TRBV5-6 with TRBJ1-2, with a tentative D call TRBD1 (6 bases). The CDR3 loop spans 13 amino acids. Trimming left V 4 bases short and J 6 bases short, with 13 bases between. Germline V gives CDR1 SGHDT, CDR2 YYEEEE.

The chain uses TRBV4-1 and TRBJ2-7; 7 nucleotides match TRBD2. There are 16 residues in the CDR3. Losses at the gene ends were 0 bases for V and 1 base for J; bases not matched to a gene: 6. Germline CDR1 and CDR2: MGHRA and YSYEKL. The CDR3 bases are TGCGCCAGCAGCCAAGATCTAGCGGAGCAATCCTACGAGCAGTACTTC. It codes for CASSQDLAEQSYEQYF.

The CDR3 reads CARSLGGGRVCSGNTIYF. The CDR3 nucleotides are TGTGCCAGAAGCTTAGGTGGGGGCAGGGTATGTTCTGGAAACACCATATATTTT. This rearrangement joins TRBV7-5 to TRBJ1-3; the table names TRBD1, a call not compared with the DNA. TRBV7-5 is labeled a pseudogene. CDR3 size: 18 residues.

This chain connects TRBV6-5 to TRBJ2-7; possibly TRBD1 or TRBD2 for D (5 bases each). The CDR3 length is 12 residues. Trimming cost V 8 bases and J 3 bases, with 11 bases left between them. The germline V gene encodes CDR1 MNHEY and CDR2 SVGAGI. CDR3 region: CASGDGHYEQYF. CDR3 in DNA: TGTGCCAGCGGGGACGGACACTACGAGCAGTACTTC.